One and the same sample provided the 10 T cell receptor beta chains below, sequenced in a study of regulatory T cells in long-lasting Graves disease. Time point indicated: newly diagnosed GD, antithyroid drugs for less than 3 months. PBMC RNA served as the TCR library source. Researchers made TCR beta libraries by using iRepertoire HTBI primers and running Arm-PCR on CDR3 regions. One entry per CDR3 protein results from TCRdb running MiXCR on the multiplex PCR reads. Of approximately 440,000 distinct CDR3 sequences listed, roughly 15% are singletons. Another study also made use of these data, one on T cells in Graves' hyperthyroidism and ophthalmopathy.

Sequences were derived from peripheral blood mononuclear cells (PBMCs), sampled at new diagnosis, from a patient treated with antithyroid drugs. These receptors were obtained from a man in his forties or fifties with Graves disease.

The chain combines TRBV5-4 with TRBJ2-7; maybe TRBD2 (6 bases). The CDR3 extends over 12 amino acids. Trimming removed 5 bases at V and 7 bases at J, with 13 bases between. Looked up from germline, CDR1 is SGHNT and CDR2 is YYREEE (reference sequence). Here the CDR3 reads CASRAGTREQYF. In DNA, the CDR3 is TGTGCCAGCAGAGCCGGGACTCGTGAGCAGTACTTC.

This clonotype was detected only a few times. In DNA form, the CDR3 reads TGTGCCAGCAGCTTGGAACAGGGAAGAAGTAAGCCCCAGCATTTT. This encodes CASSLEQGRSKPQHF. This rearrangement joins TRBV5-5 to TRBJ1-5; D possibly corresponds to TRBD1 (6 bases). The CDR3 consists of 15 residues. The germline CDR1 and CDR2 sequences are SGHKS and YYEKEE (reference sequence). Trimming stripped 0 bases from V and 8 bases from J, with 15 bases between.

The sample holds many counts of this clonotype. The J gene is TRBJ2-7, the V gene TRBV5-1; D perhaps matches TRBD1 (6 bases). This CDR3 comprises 16 residues. V was pared by 2 bases and J by 0 bases, with 15 bases between. Germline CDR1 and CDR2: SGHRS and YFSETQ. DNA of the CDR3: TGCGCCAGCAGCTTCCAAGGGACACCCGTCTCCTACGAGCAGTACTTC. Protein product: CASSFQGTPVSYEQYF.

This clonotype occurred a few times. The germline gene is not matched at one end of the junction; a read error may be the cause. The CDR3 nucleotides read TGCGCCAGCAGCAAAAAATTTTCGGGAGGCCTTCCCTTGACGGTATTT. This sequence encodes CASSKKFSGGLPLTVF. The chain recombines TRBV5-1 with TRBJ2-3; 7 bases are a match to TRBD2. CDR3 size: 16 residues. The germline CDR1 and CDR2 sequences are SGHRS and YFSETQ. The entire variable domain, with the rest obtained from reference TRBV5-1 and TRBJ2-3, is as follows: KAGVTQTPRYLIKTRGQQVTLSCSPISGHRSVSWYQQTPGQGLQFLFEYFSETQRNKGNFPGRFSGRQFSNSRSEMNVSTLELGDSALYLCASSKKFSGGLPLTVFGPGTRLTVL.

With regard to this clonotype: A much more abundant neighbour one base away suggests this may be a read error. J is TRBJ2-3 and V is TRBV29-1; D is unresolved. The germline CDR1 and CDR2 sequences are SQVTM and ANQGSEA. This CDR3 has 12 residues. V was clipped by 4 bases and J by 2 bases, with 7 bases between them. CDR3 bases: TGCAGCGTTGGGGCAGACACAGATACGCAGTATTTT. Encoded protein: CSVGADTDTQYF.

This clonotype has just a few counts. The chain combines TRBV12-3 or TRBV12-4 with TRBJ2-2; D not resolved. Trimming removed 3 bases at V and 1 base at J, with 9 bases between. The CDR3 sequence is 15 residues long. CDR3 sequence: CASSLHLKNTGELFF. For the CDR3, the DNA is TGTGCCAGCAGTTTGCACCTAAAGAACACCGGGGAGCTGTTTTTT.

This clonotype was recorded at least ten times. V and J are TRBV6-1 and TRBJ2-1; 10 positions match TRBD1. The J call is uncertain, as TRBJ2-5 better fits the DNA end. The CDR3 extends over 15 amino acids. In germline, CDR1 is MNHNS, CDR2 SASEGT. The CDR3 DNA follows: TGTGCCAGCAGAGCGGGACAGGGGATCCAAGAGACCCAGTACTTC. Its protein product is CASRAGQGIQETQYF.

This clonotype was counted a few times. The CDR3 reads CSASGLNQPQHF. Here the CDR3 DNA reads TGCAGTGCCTCGGGGTTGAATCAGCCCCAGCATTTT. The chain has TRBV20-1 and TRBJ1-5; D is unclear. CDR3 size: 12 residues. Germline values: CDR1 DFQATT, CDR2 SNEGSKA (reference sequence). With 6 bases removed from V and 4 bases from J, the gap between germline ends came to 10 bases.

This clonotype was counted ten times or more. The chain employs TRBV5-1 and TRBJ2-2; D is uncertain. CDR3 length: 15 amino acids. V lost 7 bases and J 4 bases, leaving 17 bases between the germline ends. CDR1 and CDR2 (germline): SGHRS, YFSETQ. Here the CDR3 reads CASYSGGVPTGELFF. CDR3 in DNA: TGCGCCAGCTACTCCGGCGGAGTCCCCACCGGGGAGCTGTTTTTT. Combining the CDR3 with reference TRBV5-1 and TRBJ2-2 gives the whole variable domain KAGVTQTPRYLIKTRGQQVTLSCSPISGHRSVSWYQQTPGQGLQFLFEYFSETQRNKGNFPGRFSGRQFSNSRSEMNVSTLELGDSALYLCASYSGGVPTGELFFGEGSRLTVL.

This clonotype was counted many times. V is TRBV2 and J is TRBJ2-4; 13 nucleotides align to TRBD2. The CDR3 has 14 residues. CDR1 and CDR2 from the germline V gene are SNHLY and FYNNEI. V shed 5 bases and J 8 bases; nucleotides not matched to a gene: 3. CDR3 protein: CASSWTSGSDIQYF. For the CDR3, the DNA is TGTGCCAGCAGTTGGACTAGCGGGAGTGACATTCAGTACTTC.